Listed here are 9 T cell receptor beta chains from one sample, sequenced in a study of cytomegalovirus exposure and HLA in healthy donors. The PCR used 60 Vbeta and 13 Jbeta primers. The repertoire was sequenced with immunoSEQ multiplex PCR; TCRdb's copy has only in-frame clones and lacks some. The table records about 130,000 clones, nearly 80% of them present only once. The sample was PBMCs. Every receptor here comes from a young man in good health and CMV-seronegative.

The chain carries TRBV5-4 and TRBJ1-5; 10 positions match TRBD1. The CDR3 totals 16 residues. Germline CDR1 is SGHNT and CDR2 is YYREEE (reference sequence). The V segment lost 4 bases and the J segment 7 bases; nucleotides outside the gene matches: 11. CDR3 coding DNA: TGTGCCAGCAGCCCTTTTCCCGGGACAGGGGAGCAGCCCCAGCATTTT. It translates to CASSPFPGTGEQPQHF.

This chain joins TRBV28 and TRBJ2-7; D unclear. The V end lost 4 bases, the J end lost 7 bases, and 8 bases lay between the germline ends. CDR3 length: 11 amino acids. Germline lookup yields CDR1 MDHEN and CDR2 SYDVKM. The CDR3 spells CASSSLLEQYF. In nucleotides, the CDR3 is TGTGCCAGCAGTTCTCTTTTGGAGCAGTACTTC.

The J gene is TRBJ2-5, the V gene TRBV18, with 7 bases matching TRBD1. CDR1 and CDR2 (germline): KGHSH, LQKENI. Unmatched junction bases numbered 2, after V lost 0 bases and J lost 1 base. The CDR3 spans 15 residues. CDR3 sequence reads: CASSPPSGGQETQYF. The CDR3 DNA sequence: TGTGCCAGCTCACCACCCTCAGGGGGCCAAGAGACCCAGTACTTC.

This clone was found once. The chain recombines TRBV7-8 with TRBJ2-7; D possibly corresponds to TRBD2 (6 bases). Per germline, CDR1 SGHVS and CDR2 FQNEAQ. The germline V and J ends were trimmed by 5 bases and 0 bases, with 11 bases remaining between them. This CDR3 has 14 amino acids. CDR3 in amino acids: CASSPRDSSYEQYF. CDR3 nucleotide sequence: TGTGCCAGCAGCCCGCGGGACTCCTCCTACGAGCAGTACTTC.

In its sample, this clone was seen once. The gene calls are TRBV9 and TRBJ2-5; 11 positions agree with TRBD2. V gave up 0 bases and J gave up 1 base; unmatched junction bases: 2. The CDR3 has 16 amino acids. Germline V gene sequence: CDR1 SGDLS, CDR2 YYNGEE. This CDR3 is CASSVGTSGLQETQYF. The CDR3 coding sequence is TGTGCCAGCAGCGTAGGGACTAGCGGGCTCCAAGAGACCCAGTACTTC. Full variable domain (outside the CDR3, taken from reference TRBV9 and TRBJ2-5): DSGVTQTPKHLITATGQRVTLRCSPRSGDLSVYWYQQSLDQGLQFLIQYYNGEERAKGNILERFSAQQFPDLHSELNLSSLELGDSALYFCASSVGTSGLQETQYFGPGTRLLVL.

This clone has just one count. The CDR3 DNA reads TGTGCCAGCAGCCGGATCCAGGGAGGAGACTATGGCTACACCTTC. Protein product: CASSRIQGGDYGYTF. The rearrangement links TRBV6-5 to TRBJ1-2; D might be TRBD1 (5 bases). The CDR3 contains 15 residues. Germline CDR1 and CDR2: MNHEY and SVGAGI. Trimming cost V 6 bases and J 3 bases, with 17 bases left between them.

The rearrangement uses TRBV11-2 and TRBJ2-2; 7 bases match TRBD1. With V trimmed by 3 bases and J by 2 bases, 9 bases remained unmatched. This CDR3 is built from 17 residues. Germline assignment: CDR1 SGHAT and CDR2 FQNNGV. The CDR3 DNA follows: TGTGCCAGCAGCTTGGGCGGTGGGACAGCAAACACCGGGGAGCTGTTTTTT. Translation gives CASSLGGGTANTGELFF. The variable domain in full, completed from reference TRBV11-2 and TRBJ2-2, reads EAGVAQSPRYKIIEKRQSVAFWCNPISGHATLYWYQQILGQGPKLLIQFQNNGVVDDSQLPKDRFSAERLKGVDSTLKIQPAKLEDSAVYLCASSLGGGTANTGELFFGEGSRLTVL.

V is TRBV7-6 and J is TRBJ1-5, with D possibly matching TRBD1 (5 bases). CDR1 is SGHVS, CDR2 FNYEAQ, per germline. V lost 5 bases to trimming and J lost 4 bases, with 9 bases between them. This CDR3 has 13 residues. The CDR3 nucleotides read TGTGCCAGCAGCGTAGACAGAAATCAGCCCCAGCATTTT. As protein: CASSVDRNQPQHF.

The CDR3 sequence: CASGSGQNYGYTF. The CDR3, as DNA: TGTGCCAGCGGATCGGGACAGAACTATGGCTACACCTTC. The chain recombines TRBV28 with TRBJ1-2, with 7 bases that match TRBD1. V trimming: 8 bases; J trimming: 2 bases; junction bases outside the gene matches: 5. The CDR3 is made up of 13 amino acids. Germline V lookup: CDR1 MDHEN, CDR2 SYDVKM.